The 7 T cell receptor beta chains below come from one sample, sequenced in a study of blood T cell repertoires in COVID-19. Profiled with immunoSEQ multiplex PCR; TCRdb holds only in-frame clones, not every one. The data contain 200,000 to 250,000 clones, more than 75% of them singletons. The source material was peripheral blood. Receptor source: a woman between 65 and 79 years old with active or convalescent COVID-19.

The CDR3 sequence is CASSQGRLISYNEQFF. As DNA, the CDR3 is TGCGCCAGCAGCCAAGGGAGACTAATCTCCTACAATGAGCAGTTCTTC. The V and J genes are TRBV4-3 and TRBJ2-1; a possible D gene is TRBD2 (5 bases). The CDR3 has 16 residues. V gave up 1 base and J gave up 0 bases, with 10 bases separating them. Germline V CDR1 and CDR2: LGHNA, YSLEER.

Details on this clone: Different DNA sequences within this sample yield the same CDR3. The chain carries TRBV6-2 or TRBV6-3 and TRBJ2-3; 12 bases are a match to TRBD2. CDR1 MNHEY and CDR2 SVGEGT come from the germline V gene. V was clipped by 5 bases and J by 9 bases; unmatched bases: 9. The CDR3 covers 15 residues. CDR3 sequence reads: CASSLLAGGSNTQYF. DNA of the CDR3: TGTGCCAGCAGTCTACTAGCGGGGGGATCGAACACGCAGTATTTT.

A single count supports this clone. The V call is TRBV4-2, the J call TRBJ2-7; TRBD2 agrees at 11 bases. V lost 5 bases, J lost 7 bases, and 19 bases stayed unmatched. CDR1 LGHNA and CDR2 YNFKEQ come from the germline V gene. The CDR3 contains 18 residues. CDR3 sequence: CASSAPSGGIPLGGEQYF. CDR3 DNA sequence: TGTGCCAGCAGCGCCCCTAGCGGGGGGATCCCTTTAGGCGGGGAGCAGTACTTC.

This chain links TRBV5-4 with TRBJ2-7; tentative D call: TRBD1 (5 bases). The CDR3 contains 12 residues. V shed 0 bases and J shed 4 bases, with 5 bases lying between them. Germline V gene lookup returns CDR1 SGHNT and CDR2 YYREEE (reference sequence). Here the CDR3 reads CASSLEGYEQYF. Written as DNA, the CDR3 is TGTGCCAGCAGCTTGGAGGGGTACGAGCAGTACTTC.

This chain links TRBV7-3 with TRBJ2-6; 7 nucleotides match TRBD1. This CDR3 spans 16 amino acids. CDR1 and CDR2 (germline): SGHTA, FQGTGA. V gave up 5 bases and J gave up 3 bases; unmatched junction bases: 7. The CDR3 here is CASSTSGGSGANVLTF. Written as DNA, the CDR3 is TGTGCCAGCAGCACATCAGGGGGAAGTGGGGCCAACGTCCTGACTTTC.

The J gene is TRBJ2-3, the V gene TRBV3-1 (or the pseudogene TRBV3-2); D is perhaps TRBD2 (7 bases). Germline CDR1 and CDR2: LGHDT and YNNKEL (reference sequence). V dropped 0 bases and J dropped 2 bases, with 15 bases sitting between them. The CDR3 has 17 residues. CDR3 region: CASSQDLGGGITDTQYF. The CDR3 coding sequence is TGTGCCAGCAGCCAAGATCTTGGGGGGGGCATCACAGATACGCAGTATTTT.

Only one count was recorded for this clone. V and J are TRBV7-2 and TRBJ2-7; 7 bases are a match to TRBD1. The V and J ends lost 5 bases and 1 base, in that order; junction bases with no gene match: 5. In germline, CDR1 is SGHTA, CDR2 FQGNSA. The CDR3 spans 14 residues. The chain's CDR3 is CASSLTGISYEQYF. The CDR3 nucleotides read TGTGCCAGCAGCCTGACAGGGATTTCCTACGAGCAGTACTTC.